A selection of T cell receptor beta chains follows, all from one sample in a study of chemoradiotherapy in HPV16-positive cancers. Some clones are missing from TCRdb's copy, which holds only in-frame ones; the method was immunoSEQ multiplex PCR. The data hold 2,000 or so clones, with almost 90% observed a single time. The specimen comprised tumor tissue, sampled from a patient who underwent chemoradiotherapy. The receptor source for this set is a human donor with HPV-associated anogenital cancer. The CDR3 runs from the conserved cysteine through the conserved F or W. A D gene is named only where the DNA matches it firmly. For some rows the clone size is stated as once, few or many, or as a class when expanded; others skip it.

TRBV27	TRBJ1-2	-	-	TGTGCCAGCAGTTTATTGACGGGCAAGTCGGGCGGCTACACCTTC	CASSLLTGKSGGYTF
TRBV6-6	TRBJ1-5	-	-	TGTGCCAGCGAGCAGGGATATAGCAATCAGCCCCAGCATTTT	CASEQGYSNQPQHF
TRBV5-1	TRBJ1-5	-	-	TGCGCCAGCAGTGCGGGGACGAATAGCAATCAGCCCCAGCATTTT	CASSAGTNSNQPQHF
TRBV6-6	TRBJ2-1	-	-	TGTGCCAGCACTACGGGGACCTACAATGAGCAGTTCTTC	CASTTGTYNEQFF
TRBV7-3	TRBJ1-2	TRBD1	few	TGTGCCAGCAGCTCGGGACAGGGGGTTGGTGGCTACACCTTC	CASSSGQGVGGYTF
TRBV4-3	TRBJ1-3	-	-	TGCGCCAGCAGCCCTGGAGGCGGGGGCCTCTCTGGAAACACCATATATTTT	CASSPGGGGLSGNTIYF
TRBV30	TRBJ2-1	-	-	TGTGCCTGGAGGCTAGCCTACAATGAGCAGTTCTTC	CAWRLAYNEQFF
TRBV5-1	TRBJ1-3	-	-	TGCGCCAGCAGCCTAGGGACGCCCGGAAACACCATATATTTT	CASSLGTPGNTIYF
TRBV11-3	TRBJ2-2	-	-	TGTGCCAGCAGCCTCACAAGGTCACCCGGGGAGCTGTTTTTT	CASSLTRSPGELFF
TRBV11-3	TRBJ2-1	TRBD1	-	TGTGCCAGCAGCTTAGTGAGGGGGCACAATGAGCAGTTCTTC	CASSLVRGHNEQFF
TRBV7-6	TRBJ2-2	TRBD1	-	TGTGCCAGCAGCTTAGAGGGGACAGGCATTTCCACCGGGGAGCTGTTTTTT	CASSLEGTGISTGELFF
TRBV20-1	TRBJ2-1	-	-	TGCAGTGCTAGTGTAGGGAATGAGCAGTTCTTC	CSASVGNEQFF
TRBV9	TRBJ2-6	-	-	TGTGCCAGCAGCCCCTTGGGGGGAGCTGGGGCCAACGTCCTGACTTTC	CASSPLGGAGANVLTF
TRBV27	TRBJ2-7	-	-	TGTGCCAGCAGCCTTAGCGTAACCTACGAGCAGTACTTC	CASSLSVTYEQYF
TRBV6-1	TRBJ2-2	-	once	TGTGCCAGCACTGAGGGAAGGGACACCGGGGAGCTGTTTTTT	CASTEGRDTGELFF
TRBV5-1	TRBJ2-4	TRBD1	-	TGCGCCAGCAGCTCTGGACAGGGTGGTTGGGAAAACATTCAGTACTTC	CASSSGQGGWENIQYF
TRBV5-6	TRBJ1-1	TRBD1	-	TGTGCCAGCAGCACCTTCGGGACAGGGGGCAGGACTGAAGCTTTCTTT	CASSTFGTGGRTEAFF
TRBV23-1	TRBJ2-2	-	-	TGCGCCAACGGGGGTGTAGAGACCGGGGAGCTGTTTTTT	CANGGVETGELFF
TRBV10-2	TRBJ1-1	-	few	TGCGCCAGCAGTGACCAGGGGCGGGACGGAGCTTTCTTT	CASSDQGRDGAFF
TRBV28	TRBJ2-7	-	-	TGTGCCAGCAGGGAGGGGTACTACGAGCAGTACTTC	CASREGYYEQYF
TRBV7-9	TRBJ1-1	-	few	TGTGCCAGCAGCTTAGGAGGAGCGGGGAACACTGAAGCTTTCTTT	CASSLGGAGNTEAFF
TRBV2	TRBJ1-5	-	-	TGTGCCAGCAGTGAAGAACAGTTTCAGCCCCAGCATTTT	CASSEEQFQPQHF
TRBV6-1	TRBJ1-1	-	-	TGTGCCAGCAGTGATTCGGGGAATTGGGGCACTGAAGCTTTCTTT	CASSDSGNWGTEAFF
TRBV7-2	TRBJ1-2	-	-	TGTGCCAGCAGCTTAGTTGGCAGGGAGGGCCCATACTATGGCTACACCTTC	CASSLVGREGPYYGYTF
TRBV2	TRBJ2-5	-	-	TGTGCCAGCAGTGATCATAAAGGGTATGAGACCCAGTACTTC	CASSDHKGYETQYF
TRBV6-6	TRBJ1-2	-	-	TGTGCCAGCAGTTACCGAGGGAGGGTGAACTATGGCTACACCTTC	CASSYRGRVNYGYTF
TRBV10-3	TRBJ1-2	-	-	TGTGCCATCAGTTCACTTACGCGGGACACCCAAATCTCCTATGGCTACACCTTC	CAISSLTRDTQISYGYTF
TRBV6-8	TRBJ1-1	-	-	TGTGCCAGCAGGCAGGTTCCTGGGGAAGCGACTGAAGCTTTCTTT	CASRQVPGEATEAFF
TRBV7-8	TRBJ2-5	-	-	TGTGCCAGCAGTACCGGGACAGAGACCCAGTACTTC	CASSTGTETQYF
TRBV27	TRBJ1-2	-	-	TGTGCCAGCAGTTCGGGGACGGCCCCGGGCTATGGCTACACCTTC	CASSSGTAPGYGYTF
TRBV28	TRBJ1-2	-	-	TGTGCCATCACCATACCCCAGAGGGGCTACACCTTC	CAITIPQRGYTF
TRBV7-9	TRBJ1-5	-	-	TGTGCCAGCAGCTTAGATAGTGGCAGCAATCAGCCCCAGCATTTT	CASSLDSGSNQPQHF
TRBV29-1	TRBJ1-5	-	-	TGCAGCGTCTCAGAAGCAGGGACGGTCGGGCAGCCCCAGCATTTT	CSVSEAGTVGQPQHF
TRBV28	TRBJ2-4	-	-	TGTGCCAGCACGGTTGGTGGAGGAGCCAAAAACATTCAGTACTTC	CASTVGGGAKNIQYF
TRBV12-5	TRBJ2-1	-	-	TGTGCTAGTGGTTTAAAGAGCGCGTATGAGCAGTTCTTC	CASGLKSAYEQFF
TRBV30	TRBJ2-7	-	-	TGTGCCTGGAGTGAGGCAAATTTGGGTCACGAGCAGTACTTC	CAWSEANLGHEQYF
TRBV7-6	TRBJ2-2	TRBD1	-	TGTGCCAGCAGCTCCCGACAGGGGGTTAACACCGGGGAGCTGTTTTTT	CASSSRQGVNTGELFF
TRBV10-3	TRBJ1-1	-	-	TGTGCCATCAGTGAGGGGAGAGGGGTAACTTTCTTT	CAISEGRGVTFF
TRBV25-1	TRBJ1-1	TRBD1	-	TGTGCCAGCAGTAGTATCGGGACAGGGTATACTGAAGCTTTCTTT	CASSSIGTGYTEAFF
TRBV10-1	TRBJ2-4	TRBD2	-	TGCGCCAGCAGTACGGGGGGGCCGGGCATTCAGTACTTC	CASSTGGPGIQYF
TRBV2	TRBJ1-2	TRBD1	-	TGTGCCAGCAGGGTAGGGGGCTTTGGCTACACCTTC	CASRVGGFGYTF
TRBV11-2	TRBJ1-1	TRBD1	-	TGTGCCAGCAGCTACACCGGGACAGGAGCTTTCTTT	CASSYTGTGAFF
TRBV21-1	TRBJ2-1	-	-	TGTGCCAGCAGCCTTAGGGCCCAGCCTGGGCAGTTCTTC	CASSLRAQPGQFF
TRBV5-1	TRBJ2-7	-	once	TGCGCCAGCAGCCCCGATGGAGGGGCTCCCTACGAGCAGTACTTC	CASSPDGGAPYEQYF